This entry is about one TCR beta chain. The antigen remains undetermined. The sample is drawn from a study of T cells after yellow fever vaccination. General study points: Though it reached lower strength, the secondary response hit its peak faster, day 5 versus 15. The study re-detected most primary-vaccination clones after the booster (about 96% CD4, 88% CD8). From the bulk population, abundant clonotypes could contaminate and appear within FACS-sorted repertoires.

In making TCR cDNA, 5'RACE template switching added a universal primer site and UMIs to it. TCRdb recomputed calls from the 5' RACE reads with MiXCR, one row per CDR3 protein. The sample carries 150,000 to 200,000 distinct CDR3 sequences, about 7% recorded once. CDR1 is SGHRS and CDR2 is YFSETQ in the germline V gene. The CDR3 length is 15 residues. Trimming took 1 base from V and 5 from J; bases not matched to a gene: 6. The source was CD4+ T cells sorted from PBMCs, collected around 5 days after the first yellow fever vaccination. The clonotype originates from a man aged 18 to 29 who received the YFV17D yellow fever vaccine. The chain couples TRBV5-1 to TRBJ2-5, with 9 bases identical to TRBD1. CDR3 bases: TGCGCCAGCAGCTTGCTGGGGACAGGGACGGAGACCCAGTACTTC. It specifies CASSLLGTGTETQYF.